This TCR beta chain comes out of a study of blood T cell repertoires in COVID-19. Across the whole study: From T cells, B-cell-depleted T cells, or PBMCs came the material, which was cDNA or gDNA.

This clone was counted once. Participant ages covered roughly 18 to 89 years across 25 or so US areas. Participants reported their clinical history, and cohort assignment relied on those reports. Resolution of symptoms, clearance, or two negative PCRs was present in recovered Cohort 3 donors. Method: immunoSEQ multiplex PCR; TCRdb's copy keeps in-frame clones and lacks some. Of approximately 400,000 clones listed, about 87% were seen once; the top ten hold 1.3%. The sample comprised PBMCs or T cells enriched from blood (not recorded which). This receptor was identified in a young man who had recovered from COVID-19.

The CDR3 sequence is CASSIDTGMNTEAFF. For the CDR3, the DNA is TGTGCCAGTAGTATAGACACGGGGATGAACACTGAAGCTTTCTTT. This chain links TRBV19 with TRBJ1-1; D ambiguous. Germline V lookup: CDR1 LNHDA, CDR2 SQIVND (reference sequence). V lost 0 bases and J 0 bases, leaving 8 bases between the germline ends. The CDR3 has 15 residues. Looking up the rest from reference TRBV19 and TRBJ1-1 gives the full variable domain: DGGITQSPKYLFRKEGQNVTLSCEQNLNHDAMYWYRQDPGQGLRLIYYSQIVNDFQKGDIAEGYSVSREKKESFPLTVTSAQKNPTAFYLCASSIDTGMNTEAFFGQGTRLTVV.